The 20 T cell receptor beta chains in this list originate from one sample, sequenced in a study of vaccination and CD4 T cells after COVID-19. Their antigen targets remain unknown. Sequenced with the Oncomine TCR Beta short-read assay was DNA taken from cultured CD4+ T cells. MiXCR, applied by TCRdb to the PCR reads, yields one record per CDR3 protein. The sample carries more than 9,000 distinct CDR3 sequences, around 52% recorded once. Indicated treatment: approximately nine-day PBMC culture with coronavirus spike peptide pools or control peptides (ViraFEST assay). Sequencing was done on a sample of CD4+ T cells from blood, cultured in vitro. These receptors came from a human donor who had recovered from COVID-19.

The V and J genes are TRBV15 and TRBJ1-1; no reliable D call. From germline, CDR1 is LNHNV and CDR2 YYDKDF (reference sequence). The ends were cut back, 0 bases at V and 5 bases at J, with 19 bases in the middle. There are 17 residues in the CDR3. The CDR3: CATSREALQLAWTEAFF. Here the CDR3 DNA reads TGTGCCACCAGCAGAGAGGCCCTACAGCTAGCGTGGACTGAAGCTTTCTTT.

This clonotype occurred a few times. The genes are TRBV6-5 and TRBJ2-7; D may be TRBD1 or TRBD2 (6 bases each). Deletions cut 4 bases from V and 5 bases from J, with 15 bases between. CDR1 and CDR2 from the germline V gene are MNHEY and SVGAGI. The CDR3 covers 14 residues. DNA for the CDR3: TGTGCCAGCAGTTTTGGCGGGGACATAAACGAGCAGTACTTC. This codes for CASSFGGDINEQYF.

This chain uses TRBV28 with TRBJ1-4; D is unclear. This CDR3 contains 14 residues. Germline assignment: CDR1 MDHEN and CDR2 SYDVKM. The V end lost 5 bases, the J end lost 5 bases, and 12 bases lay between the germline ends. The CDR3 loop is CASSLGSPNEKLFF. CDR3 DNA: TGTGCCAGCAGTCTAGGGAGCCCAAATGAAAAACTGTTTTTT. The whole variable domain, filled in from reference TRBV28 and TRBJ1-4, reads DVKVTQSSRYLVKRTGEKVFLECVQDMDHENMFWYRQDPGLGLRLIYFSYDVKMKEKGDIPEGYSVSREKKERFSLILESASTNQTSMYLCASSLGSPNEKLFFGSGTQLSVL.

This rearrangement joins TRBV11-3 to TRBJ1-1; TRBD1 matches at 8 bases. CDR1 is SGHNT, CDR2 YENEEA, per germline. V dropped 8 bases and J dropped 0; count of bases not matched to a gene: 5. The CDR3 is 14 residues long. CDR3 residues: CASQGTGMNTEAFF. The DNA of the CDR3 is TGTGCCAGCCAGGGGACAGGTATGAACACTGAAGCTTTCTTT.

This chain connects TRBV11-2 to TRBJ1-6, with 10 bases identical to TRBD1. Looked up from germline, CDR1 is SGHAT and CDR2 is FQNNGV. The CDR3 loop spans 14 amino acids. J was trimmed by 12 bases and V by 5 bases; bases with no gene match: 7. The DNA for the CDR3 is TGTGCCAGCAGCCCCGGACAGGGGGTTGAACCCCTCCACTTT. Translated: CASSPGQGVEPLHF.

The V and J genes are TRBV7-9 and TRBJ1-2, with TRBD1 matching 7 bases. V lost 5 bases to trimming and J lost 2 bases; unmatched junction nucleotides: 8. This CDR3 has 15 residues. CDR1 and CDR2 from the germline V gene are SEHNR and FQNEAQ (reference sequence). CDR3 sequence reads: CASSDPGTANYGYTF. CDR3 DNA sequence: TGTGCCAGCAGCGATCCCGGGACAGCAAACTATGGCTACACCTTC.

V gene TRBV28 combines with J gene TRBJ2-7, with D tentatively TRBD1 (6 bases). Trimming removed 5 bases at V and 6 bases at J, with 14 bases between. The CDR3 has 13 amino acids. Germline CDR1 MDHEN, CDR2 SYDVKM. This chain's CDR3 is CASSPPPGVEQYF. As DNA, the CDR3 is TGTGCCAGCAGTCCCCCACCAGGGGTCGAGCAGTACTTC.

The V call is TRBV6-4, the J call TRBJ2-3; 9 bases fit TRBD2. CDR1 is MRHNA, CDR2 SNTAGT, per germline. The CDR3 length is 15 residues. Trimming cost V 3 bases and J 1 base; bases outside gene matches: 2. CDR3 DNA: TGTGCCAGCAGTGAAAAGCGGGGGGGCACAGATACGCAGTATTTT. Protein sequence: CASSEKRGGTDTQYF.

The chain uses TRBV19 and TRBJ2-2, with D possibly TRBD2 on 6 matching bases. The CDR3 sequence is 15 residues long. Germline loops: CDR1 LNHDA, CDR2 SQIVND (reference sequence). The V end was cut by 2 bases, the J end by 6 bases, with 13 bases between. CDR3 in amino acids: CASSIRTGVSGELFF. As DNA, the CDR3 is TGTGCCAGTAGTATAAGGACGGGAGTATCCGGGGAGCTGTTTTTT.

This clonotype was seen a few times. This chain links TRBV12-3 or TRBV12-4 with TRBJ1-5, with a tentative D call TRBD1 (5 bases). The length of the CDR3 is 13 residues. V dropped 3 bases and J dropped 7 bases, with 10 bases sitting between them. DNA of the CDR3: TGTGCCAGCAGTTTCGGGGGTTCCCAGCCCCAGCATTTT. This encodes CASSFGGSQPQHF.

The CDR3 nucleotides are TGCAGTGCTAGAGACCCCGATCTAGCGGGAGTAAGGAATGAGCAGTTCTTC. Encoded protein: CSARDPDLAGVRNEQFF. V usage is TRBV20-1 and J usage is TRBJ2-1, with TRBD2 matching over 10 bases. The germline gives CDR1 DFQATT, CDR2 SNEGSKA (reference sequence). V shed 0 bases, J shed 7 bases, and the junction held 12 bases outside the gene matches. This CDR3 has 17 residues.

The chain combines TRBV20-1 with TRBJ1-2; D is undetermined. Germline CDR1 and CDR2: DFQATT and SNEGSKA (reference sequence). Trimming removed 1 base at V and 4 bases at J, with 13 bases between. This CDR3 has 14 amino acids. The CDR3 loop reads CSARAPGRSYGYTF. In nucleotides, the CDR3 is TGCAGTGCTAGAGCCCCGGGTAGGTCCTATGGCTACACCTTC.

Concerning this clonotype: The junction and the germline gene differ at one end; a read error may be behind it. The chain recombines TRBV7-7 with TRBJ1-3; the match to TRBD1 covers 7 bases. The length of the CDR3 is 15 residues. Per the germline V gene, CDR1 is SSHAT and CDR2 is FNYEAQ (reference sequence). The CDR3 DNA reads as TGTGCTAGCAGCCTATCGATGACAGGGTTGGACACCATATATTTT. This codes for CASSLSMTGLDTIYF.

The gene calls are TRBV11-3 and TRBJ1-1, with D unclear. The CDR3 totals 15 residues. V was trimmed by 2 bases and J by 1 base, leaving 11 bases between them. Germline CDR1 is SGHNT and CDR2 is YENEEA. The CDR3 DNA reads TGTGCCAGCAGCTTATCTTCCGGACGGAACACTGAAGCTTTCTTT. Amino acid sequence: CASSLSSGRNTEAFF. Drawing the rest from reference TRBV11-3 and TRBJ1-1, the complete variable domain is EAGVVQSPRYKIIEKKQPVAFWCNPISGHNTLYWYLQNLGQGPELLIRYENEEAVDDSQLPKDRFSAERLKGVDSTLKIQPAELGDSAVYLCASSLSSGRNTEAFFGQGTRLTVV.

Concerning this clonotype: Germline is not matched at one junction end, which may reflect a read error. The chain couples TRBV14 to TRBJ2-7; D tentatively fits TRBD1 or TRBD2 (6 bases each). Germline CDR1 and CDR2: SGHDN and FVKESK. CDR3 length equals 13 residues. The CDR3, as DNA: TGTGCCAGCAGCGGATTCGACGGGGGCGATCTCATTTTC. Amino acid sequence: CASSGFDGGDLIF.

This sequence joins TRBV27 and TRBJ2-3; 11 bases agree with TRBD2. CDR3 size: 15 residues. Germline loops: CDR1 MNHEY, CDR2 SMNVEV (reference sequence). V shed 7 bases and J 1 base; nucleotides not matched to a gene: 4. CDR3 amino acids: CASTLLAGGTDTQYF. CDR3 bases: TGTGCCAGCACCTTACTAGCGGGAGGCACAGATACGCAGTATTTT.

This clonotype was seen more than once but under ten times. The conserved phenylalanine or tryptophan is not found at the CDR3 terminus, so this likely reflects a read error. The chain has TRBV27 and TRBJ1-1; D not certain. The V end lost 5 bases, the J end lost 4 bases, and 11 bases lay between the germline ends. This CDR3 spans 13 amino acids. Per germline, CDR1 MNHEY and CDR2 SMNVEV (reference sequence). Here the CDR3 reads CASSPRMGTEAFS. CDR3 in DNA: TGTGCCAGCAGTCCCAGAATGGGCACTGAAGCTTTCTCT.

In its sample, this clonotype was seen a few times. The V gene is TRBV6-1, the J gene TRBJ1-5; D gene uncertain. V lost 0 bases and J 1 base, leaving 7 bases between the germline ends. CDR1 is MNHNS, CDR2 SASEGT, per germline. The CDR3 is 15 residues long. The CDR3: CASSEAGKSNQPQHF. Here the CDR3 DNA reads TGTGCCAGCAGTGAAGCTGGGAAAAGCAATCAGCCCCAGCATTTT.

There are a few counts of this clonotype. V and J are TRBV6-1 and TRBJ1-1; D is possibly TRBD1 (5 bases). Trimming removed 3 bases at V and 5 bases at J, with 13 bases between. The length of the CDR3 is 14 residues. Germline-derived CDR1 and CDR2 are MNHNS and SASEGT. The CDR3 DNA is TGTGCCAGCAGTGAGACATGGGGCGGGACTGAAGCTTTCTTT. Translating it yields CASSETWGGTEAFF.

This sequence joins TRBV7-9 and TRBJ1-2; D remains unclear. V lost 1 base to trimming and J lost 6 bases, with 9 bases between them. Germline CDR1 is SEHNR and CDR2 is FQNEAQ (reference sequence). The CDR3 sequence is 13 residues long. The chain's CDR3 is CASSLDSENGYTF. The CDR3 DNA reads TGTGCCAGCAGCTTAGACAGTGAGAATGGCTACACCTTC.